These 14 T cell receptor beta chains originate from one sample sequenced in a study of Graves' ophthalmopathy and Graves' hyperthyroidism. Investigators amplified TCR beta CDR3 regions from RNA transcripts. The first round was an RT-PCR with HTBI primers, and the second round was a multiplex PCR. TCRdb recomputed calls from the multiplex PCR reads with MiXCR, one row per CDR3 protein. This sample has fewer than 650,000 distinct CDR3 sequences; 20% to 25% occur once, and the top ten carry about 6.6%. The sequenced material came from peripheral blood. The receptors shown here come from a woman aged 18-29 years with stable Graves' hyperthyroidism. Some clones in this sample may be carry-over from other donors' samples.

The chain employs TRBV4-2 and TRBJ2-5; TRBD1 might be the D (6 bases). Trimming cost V 0 bases and J 1 base, with 18 bases left between them. Germline CDR1 reads LGHNA; CDR2 reads YNFKEQ. The CDR3 has 18 residues. The CDR3: CASSQDLRLDSFQETQYF. The CDR3 bases are TGTGCCAGCAGCCAAGACTTACGATTGGACAGCTTCCAAGAGACCCAGTACTTC.

This clonotype appeared a single time. The chain has TRBV10-3 and TRBJ2-2; 8 bases fit TRBD1. With V trimmed by 4 bases and J by 5 bases, 9 bases remained unmatched. CDR1 and CDR2 from the germline V gene are ENHRY and SYGVKD. CDR3 size: 16 residues. The CDR3 DNA follows: TGTGCCATCAGTGCCTCTTCAGGGGGCGATACCGGGGAGCTGTTTTTT. Translation gives CAISASSGGDTGELFF.

This chain links TRBV2 with TRBJ1-5; D uncertain. This CDR3 is 12 amino acids long. CDR1 SNHLY and CDR2 FYNNEI come from the germline V gene. The ends were cut back, 3 bases at V and 6 bases at J, with 6 bases in the middle. CDR3 nucleotide sequence: TGTGCCAGCAGTGACGAGAGTCAGCCCCAGCATTTT. Translated: CASSDESQPQHF.

In this sample, this clonotype turned up many times. The CDR3 DNA reads TGTGCCAGCATCCGACCCGGGACAGGGGCTCAGCCCCAGCATTTT. It specifies CASIRPGTGAQPQHF. The J gene is TRBJ1-5, the V gene TRBV6-1; 10 bases agree with TRBD1. Looked up from germline, CDR1 is MNHNS and CDR2 is SASEGT. J lost 6 bases, V lost 7 bases, and 9 bases had no gene match. The CDR3 is 15 residues long.

The DNA for the CDR3 is TGCGCCAGCAGCTTGGGCGGGGGGGCGGCCAAAAACATTCAGTACTTC. Amino acids: CASSLGGGAAKNIQYF. V is TRBV5-1 and J is TRBJ2-4, with 9 positions matching TRBD2. The J segment lost 1 base and the V segment lost 0 bases, leaving 2 bases of the junction unmatched. The V gene's germline CDR1 is SGHRS and CDR2 YFSETQ. The CDR3 covers 16 residues. Supplemented by reference TRBV5-1 and TRBJ2-4, the full variable domain reads KAGVTQTPRYLIKTRGQQVTLSCSPISGHRSVSWYQQTPGQGLQFLFEYFSETQRNKGNFPGRFSGRQFSNSRSEMNVSTLELGDSALYLCASSLGGGAAKNIQYFGAGTRLSVL.

Only a few counts were recorded for this clonotype. This chain joins TRBV30 and TRBJ1-1; D is perhaps TRBD1 (5 bases). Trimming removed 1 base at V and 2 bases at J, with 17 bases between. The CDR3 covers 16 residues. The germline gives CDR1 GTSNPN, CDR2 SVGIG (reference sequence). The CDR3 is CAWSAPTFDRNTEAFF. Here the CDR3 DNA reads TGTGCCTGGAGTGCCCCGACCTTTGACAGAAACACTGAAGCTTTCTTT.

In this sample, this clonotype turned up many times. The rearrangement joins TRBV5-1 to TRBJ1-5; TRBD1 matches at 10 bases. The V segment lost 6 bases and the J segment 4 bases; nucleotides outside the gene matches: 7. There are 15 residues in the CDR3. CDR1 is SGHRS and CDR2 is YFSETQ in the germline V gene. The CDR3 here is CASTFGTGDNQPQHF. In DNA form, the CDR3 reads TGCGCCAGCACCTTCGGGACAGGGGATAATCAGCCCCAGCATTTT.

The V and J genes are TRBV6-1 and TRBJ1-1; possibly TRBD1 for D (5 bases). The CDR3 sequence is 17 residues long. Germline-derived CDR1 and CDR2 are MNHNS and SASEGT. V was pared by 6 bases and J by 0 bases, with 20 bases between. The CDR3 reads CASSSGDLGGLNTEAFF. CDR3 nucleotides: TGTGCCAGCAGCTCCGGGGACTTGGGTGGTCTGAACACTGAAGCTTTCTTT.

This clonotype was counted ten times or more. This chain connects TRBV6-5 to TRBJ1-3, with D uncertain. The CDR3 runs to 14 residues. The germline CDR1 and CDR2 sequences are MNHEY and SVGAGI. Between the trimmed V and J ends, which lost 6 bases and 0 bases, there was a span of 9 bases. Here the CDR3 DNA reads TGTGCCAGCAGCTTATACTACTCTGGAAACACCATATATTTT. This encodes CASSLYYSGNTIYF.

This clonotype was seen a few times. This CDR3 is CASSFQTTANTGELFF. Written as DNA, the CDR3 is TGTGCCAGCAGTTTCCAGACAACCGCGAACACCGGGGAGCTGTTTTTT. The rearrangement joins TRBV12-3 or TRBV12-4 to TRBJ2-2; no clear D gene. CDR3 length equals 16 residues. Trimming stripped 3 bases from V and 0 bases from J, with 11 bases between.

This clonotype has a single count. Just one base apart from a much larger clone, this may be a read error. The chain employs TRBV9 and TRBJ2-5; the D gene is possibly TRBD2 (6 bases). The CDR3 spans 15 residues. Germline assignment: CDR1 SGDLS and CDR2 YYNGEE. The CDR3 DNA reads TGTGCCATCAGCGCCCTTATGGGGGGTGTAGAGACCCAGTACTTC. Translation gives CAISALMGGVETQYF. Based on the CDR3 plus reference TRBV9 and TRBJ2-5, the full variable domain is DSGVTQTPKHLITATGQRVTLRCSPRSGDLSVYWYQQSLDQGLQFLIQYYNGEERAKGNILERFSAQQFPDLHSELNLSSLELGDSALYFCAISALMGGVETQYFGPGTRLLVL.

The chain combines TRBV6-4 with TRBJ2-7, with TRBD1 matching 10 bases. V lost 7 bases to trimming and J lost 2 bases; unmatched junction nucleotides: 14. The CDR3 length is 17 residues. Looked up from germline, CDR1 is MRHNA and CDR2 is SNTAGT. The CDR3 sequence: CASTEFPGTGVTYEQYF. The CDR3 DNA is TGTGCCAGCACCGAATTCCCTGGGACAGGGGTTACCTACGAGCAGTACTTC.

V and J are TRBV7-2 and TRBJ2-5, with D possibly TRBD2 on 5 matching bases. The V end was cut by 5 bases, the J end by 3 bases, with 19 bases between. The length of the CDR3 is 16 residues. Germline V CDR1 and CDR2: SGHTA, FQGNSA. In DNA form, the CDR3 reads TGTGCCAGCAGCCCAGCACGGATCGGGATAAAAGAGACCCAGTACTTC. Translation gives CASSPARIGIKETQYF.

In its sample, this clonotype was seen a few times. The gene calls are TRBV28 and TRBJ2-5, with TRBD1 identical over 8 bases. The CDR3 covers 14 residues. Germline V lookup: CDR1 MDHEN, CDR2 SYDVKM. The V gene end was trimmed by 3 bases and the J gene end by 3 bases; junction bases not matched to a gene: 3. The CDR3 DNA reads TGTGCCAGCAGTTTTGGGACAGGTGAAGAGACCCAGTACTTC. Translating it yields CASSFGTGEETQYF.